A selection of T cell receptor beta chains follows, all from one sample in a study of cytomegalovirus exposure and HLA in healthy donors. The assay was immunoSEQ multiplex PCR, and TCRdb's table has in-frame clones only and misses some. The table lists around 150,000 clones, 75% to 85% of them singletons. Sample: PBMCs. The receptors derive from a female donor in good health and CMV-seropositive. Both conserved end residues are part of each CDR3. D genes are given only for firm matches. The listing skips clone size in some rows; elsewhere it reads once, few, many or a size class.

>TRBJ1-6|15|TRBD1|-|TRBV27
CASSFDRVGNSPLHF
TGTGCCAGCAGTTTCGACAGGGTTGGAAATTCACCCCTCCACTTT
>TRBJ2-3|15|-|-|TRBV6-1
CASIRSGWAADTQYF
TGTGCCAGCATAAGGAGCGGGTGGGCGGCAGATACGCAGTATTTT
>TRBJ1-2|13|TRBD1|-|TRBV5-1
CASSRDRFYGYTF
TGCGCCAGCAGCCGGGACAGGTTCTATGGCTACACCTTC
>TRBJ1-5|15|-|-|TRBV10-2
CASLRGQGSNQPQHF
TGCGCCAGCCTCCGAGGCCAGGGGAGCAATCAGCCCCAGCATTTT
>TRBJ2-1|14|-|-|TRBV9
CASSVGRLDNEQFF
TGTGCCAGCAGCGTAGGCAGACTAGACAATGAGCAGTTCTTC
>TRBJ2-7|16|TRBD2|-|TRBV4-2
CASSQDGLAVTYEQYF
TGTGCCAGCAGCCAAGATGGGCTAGCGGTAACCTACGAGCAGTACTTC
>TRBJ2-7|16|TRBD2|-|TRBV5-5
CASSLRPAGEAAEQYF
TGTGCCAGCAGCTTGCGGCCTGCGGGAGAAGCGGCCGAGCAGTACTTC
>TRBJ2-5|15|-|-|TRBV7-9
CASSLASRVLETQYF
TGTGCCAGCAGCTTAGCTTCCAGGGTTTTAGAGACCCAGTACTTC
>TRBJ2-5|15|-|-|TRBV10-3
CATSPDLEPKETQYF
TGTGCCACTAGCCCTGATCTTGAGCCGAAAGAGACCCAGTACTTC
>TRBJ2-7|15|TRBD1|-|TRBV7-2
CASSSETGFSYEQYF
TGTGCCAGCAGTTCAGAGACAGGGTTTTCCTACGAGCAGTACTTC
>TRBJ1-2|12|TRBD1|few|TRBV19
CASRTTGNGYTF
TGTGCCAGTCGTACGACAGGGAATGGCTACACCTTC
>TRBJ2-7|15|TRBD1|-|TRBV7-8
CASSLEGTGLYEQYF
TGTGCCAGCAGCTTAGAAGGGACAGGACTATACGAGCAGTACTTC
>TRBJ2-3|13|-|-|TRBV7-3
CSSSFQYTDTQYF
TGTTCCAGCAGCTTCCAGTACACAGATACGCAGTATTTT
>TRBJ2-7|15|TRBD2|-|TRBV7-3
CASSLSGLGSYEQYF
TGTGCCAGCAGCTTATCGGGACTAGGCTCCTACGAGCAGTACTTC
>TRBJ1-1|13|TRBD1|-|TRBV6-5
CASRGTVNTEAFF
TGTGCCAGCAGGGGGACAGTGAACACTGAAGCTTTCTTT
>TRBJ2-5|13|TRBD2|-|TRBV7-9
CASRRLAGETQYF
TGTGCCAGCAGGCGACTAGCAGGAGAGACCCAGTACTTC
>TRBJ2-3|14|-|-|TRBV5-1
CASSPGQEADTQYF
TGCGCCAGTTCACCGGGACAAGAAGCAGATACGCAGTATTTT
>TRBJ1-5|14|-|-|TRBV2
CASSDFYSNQPQHF
TGTGCCAGCAGTGATTTCTATAGCAATCAGCCCCAGCATTTT
>TRBJ2-2|15|-|few|TRBV14
CASSQDSGFTGELFF
TGTGCCAGCAGCCAAGATTCCGGGTTCACCGGGGAGCTGTTTTTT
>TRBJ2-1|14|-|-|TRBV10-3
CATLNYPSYNEQFF
TGTGCCACCCTCAACTACCCCTCCTACAATGAGCAGTTCTTC
>TRBJ1-2|15|TRBD1|-|TRBV6-1
CASSGDRDPIYGYTF
TGTGCCAGCAGTGGTGACAGGGACCCGATTTATGGCTACACCTTC
>TRBJ1-4|16|TRBD1|-|TRBV2
CASSETWQGAGEKLFF
TGTGCCAGCAGTGAAACGTGGCAGGGGGCAGGTGAAAAACTGTTTTTT
>TRBJ2-5|15|TRBD2|-|TRBV5-1
CASSNGTSGQETQYF
TGCGCCAGCAGCAACGGGACTAGCGGTCAAGAGACCCAGTACTTC
>TRBJ2-5|16|TRBD1|few|TRBV2
CASSEWAGQGEETQYF
TGTGCCAGCAGTGAATGGGCCGGACAGGGGGAAGAGACCCAGTACTTC
>TRBJ2-1|12|-|-|TRBV18
CASSRAYNEQFF
TGTGCCAGCTCACGAGCTTACAATGAGCAGTTCTTC
>TRBJ2-1|14|-|-|TRBV12-5
CASGFGLSGNEQFF
TGTGCTAGTGGCTTCGGTCTTAGTGGCAATGAGCAGTTCTTC
>TRBJ2-7|16|TRBD2|once|TRBV5-6
CASALGGLAAIYEQYF
TGTGCCAGCGCCCTGGGAGGGCTAGCGGCAATCTACGAGCAGTACTTC
>TRBJ1-5|15|TRBD1|-|TRBV11-2
CASSLGTGIGQPQHF
TGTGCCAGCAGCTTGGGGACAGGAATTGGACAGCCCCAGCATTTT
>TRBJ2-1|13|TRBD1|-|TRBV4-2
CASSQGDSNEQFF
TGTGCCAGCAGCCAAGGGGACAGCAATGAGCAGTTCTTC
>TRBJ2-1|15|TRBD2|-|TRBV7-3
CASSLKSGGAREQFF
TGTGCCAGCAGCTTAAAGAGCGGGGGGGCCCGGGAGCAGTTCTTC
>TRBJ2-2|16|-|few|TRBV7-3
CASSSGEVLGTGELFF
TGTGCCAGCAGCTCCGGAGAGGTCCTAGGCACCGGGGAGCTGTTTTTT